This record covers a single T cell receptor (beta chain). Antigen specificity is unknown. These data originate in a study of cytomegalovirus exposure and HLA in healthy donors. Points from the study as a whole: TCR beta chain V- and J-gene trimming was linked, in a later analysis, to a missense variant in DCLRE1C. It emerged from a later analysis that several of the most significant clusters appeared to be linked to common viral pathogens.

In the PCR, 60 Vbeta and 13 Jbeta primers were used. Authors' methods: Roughly 11 million of the about 80 million unique TCR beta chains counted in a later analysis were shared. The protocol was immunoSEQ multiplex PCR, while the TCRdb copy is restricted to in-frame clones and leaves out a portion. V and J calls and clone size are given by that table; D and trimming were obtained from the DNA. The sample yields 190,000 or so clones, approximately 80% seen once. The CDR3 covers 18 residues. The J segment lost 8 bases and the V segment lost 6 bases, leaving 14 bases of the junction unmatched. Germline CDR1 and CDR2: SEHNR and FQNEAQ (reference sequence).

The sample was PBMCs. The V gene is TRBV7-9, the J gene TRBJ2-1, with TRBD2 identical over 15 bases. This receptor was obtained from a woman between 50 and 59 years old in good health and CMV-seropositive. The DNA of the CDR3 is TGTGCCAGCAGACTCCCCGTTCAAGGACTAGCGGGGGGGGATGAGCAGTTCTTC. This translates into CASRLPVQGLAGGDEQFF.